Included here is one T cell receptor (beta chain) sequence, with context. The CDR3 has 12 residues. V lost 3 bases to trimming and J lost 3 bases, with 3 bases between them. Looked up from germline, CDR1 is SGHTA and CDR2 is FQGNSA. This record comes from a study of cytomegalovirus exposure and HLA in healthy donors. For the study at large: Out of fewer than 400 genotyped donors, 81% belonged to the Caucasian-associated ancestry cluster.

The PCR had 60 Vbeta and 13 Jbeta primers. Original data processing: Later reanalysis found tens of millions of unique TCR beta chains, some 10 million of them shared. Using immunoSEQ multiplex PCR, the repertoire was profiled, and TCRdb retains in-frame clones only, with some absent. V and J calls and clone size are given by that table; D and trimming were obtained from the DNA. The sample has some 210,000 clones, more than 75% seen once. The sample was PBMCs. This TCR derives from a male donor in good health and CMV-seronegative. The V and J genes are TRBV7-2 and TRBJ1-5; D ambiguous. CDR3 sequence (DNA): TGTGCCAGCAGCTTCATCAATCAGCCCCAGCATTTT. It encodes CASSFINQPQHF. Full variable domain (remainder filled in from reference TRBV7-2 and TRBJ1-5): GAGVSQSPSNKVTEKGKDVELRCDPISGHTALYWYRQSLGQGLEFLIYFQGNSAPDKSGLPSDRFSAERTGGSVSTLTIQRTQQEDSAVYLCASSFINQPQHFGDGTRLSIL.